The 8 T cell receptor beta chains below all came from one sample that was sequenced in a study of OX40 agonist ivuxolimab in advanced cancers. This table comes from immunoSEQ multiplex PCR, and its TCRdb copy is limited to in-frame clones, with some not included. The sample has tens of thousands of clones; 65% to 90% are singletons. Here the sequenced sample was CD4+ or CD8+ T cells sorted from blood, taken in a trial of the OX40 agonist ivuxolimab. These receptors were taken from an adult with an advanced solid tumor such as melanoma, head and neck, liver or kidney cancer.

The chain recombines TRBV18 with TRBJ1-4; D gene unclear. Per germline, CDR1 KGHSH and CDR2 LQKENI. V was shortened by 6 bases and J by 8 bases, with 19 bases between the two germline ends. The CDR3 consists of 15 residues. CDR3 coding DNA: TGTGCCAGCTCGGTTACAGAGGGAAATGTGGAAAAACTGTTTTTT. Encoded protein: CASSVTEGNVEKLFF.

In its sample, this clone was seen a few times. This chain connects TRBV27 to TRBJ1-6; D is ambiguous. V was shortened by 6 bases and J by 6 bases, with 12 bases between the two germline ends. Germline values: CDR1 MNHEY, CDR2 SMNVEV (reference sequence). The CDR3 length is 14 residues. For the CDR3, the DNA is TGTGCCAGCAGCCGGGCCAGCCTTAATTCACCCCTCCACTTT. The encoded protein is CASSRASLNSPLHF.

This clone was counted a single time. The chain has TRBV7-2 and TRBJ1-5, with D perhaps TRBD1 (6 bases). This CDR3 region has 15 residues. Germline lookup yields CDR1 SGHTA and CDR2 FQGNSA. Trimming took off 4 bases at V and 1 base at J, with 11 bases between the two ends. This chain's CDR3 is CASSSHRDSNQPQHF. For the CDR3, the DNA is TGTGCCAGCAGCTCACACAGGGACAGCAATCAGCCCCAGCATTTT.

The rearrangement uses TRBV5-1 and TRBJ1-1, with 7 bases lining up with TRBD1. This CDR3 region has 13 residues. Trimming took 7 bases from V and 3 from J; bases not matched to a gene: 6. Per germline, CDR1 SGHRS and CDR2 YFSETQ. The CDR3 region has the DNA TGCGCCAGCGGGCAGGGGGAAGACACTGAAGCTTTCTTT. Its translation is CASGQGEDTEAFF.

The rearrangement joins TRBV5-4 to TRBJ2-3; 12 nucleotides line up with TRBD2. CDR1 SGHNT and CDR2 YYREEE come from the germline V gene (reference sequence). Unmatched junction bases numbered 8, after V lost 4 bases and J lost 2 bases. The CDR3 is 17 amino acids. This chain's CDR3 is CASSQETSGGLTDTQYF. As DNA, the CDR3 is TGTGCCAGCAGCCAGGAGACTAGCGGGGGCCTCACAGATACGCAGTATTTT.

The chain recombines TRBV11-2 with TRBJ1-5; a weak D match, TRBD1 (5 bases). Germline CDR1 and CDR2: SGHAT and FQNNGV. Trimming took 0 bases from V and 2 from J, leaving 8 bases between them. This CDR3 is built from 15 residues. CDR3 bases: TGTGCCAGCAGCTTAGATGGGGGAGGCAATCAGCCCCAGCATTTT. Amino acids: CASSLDGGGNQPQHF.

The count of this clone is one. V usage is TRBV19 and J usage is TRBJ2-5; 8 positions agree with TRBD2. The CDR3 sequence is 14 residues long. In germline, CDR1 is LNHDA, CDR2 SQIVND (reference sequence). The ends lost 7 bases at V and 4 bases at J; junction bases unmatched: 8. The CDR3 bases are TGTGCCAGTAATTCGGGGGGGCTCGGAGAGACCCAGTACTTC. Amino acid sequence: CASNSGGLGETQYF.

The rearrangement joins TRBV21-1 to TRBJ2-6; the listed D gene, TRBD1, was not tested against the DNA. TRBV21-1 is marked as a pseudogene. The CDR3 length is 15 residues. The CDR3, as DNA: TGTGCCAGCAGCAATTCAGGGTCTGGGGCCAACGTCCTGACTTTC. Its protein product is CASSNSGSGANVLTF.